These 28 T cell receptor beta chains share one sample of origin, sequenced in a study of stem cell transplantation in POMP-related autoinflammatory disease (dated by TCRdb to the early 2020s). Reading the label with the study, this specimen's time point is: after hematopoietic stem cell transplant. The protocol used for the library was the immunoSEQ multiplex PCR assay. TCRdb holds this immuneACCESS table with in-frame rearrangements only. Some clones are missing; in checked studies, unresolved V genes explain under half, and the rest has no known cause. The sample table lists some 69,000 clones, roughly 90% of them with a count of one. The ten largest make up about 0.66% of the sample. Sequencing used CD4+ T cells from PBMCs, obtained after stem cell transplantation. All receptors come from a human patient with POMP-related autoinflammation and immune dysregulation (PRAID). Following a transplant, some T cells may be graft donor cells, not patient cells.

The chain combines TRBV5-8 with TRBJ1-4; D might be TRBD1 (6 bases). The CDR3 has 15 residues. Trimming shortened V by 4 bases and J by 0 bases, and 10 bases separated the two germline ends. Germline CDR1 is SGHTS and CDR2 is YDEGEE. In DNA form, the CDR3 reads TGTGCCAGCAGCCGGGACATCCCAACTAATGAAAAACTGTTTTTT. It yields the protein CASSRDIPTNEKLFF.

The chain recombines TRBV5-6 with TRBJ1-6; D is unresolved. The CDR3 has 14 residues. Trimming removed 0 bases at V and 10 bases at J, with 11 bases between. Germline lookup yields CDR1 SGHDT and CDR2 YYEEEE. CDR3 bases: TGTGCCAGCAGCTTGGAGGGAGGTTTCTCACCCCTCCACTTT. It translates to CASSLEGGFSPLHF.

The chain employs TRBV19 and TRBJ1-6, with D possibly being TRBD1 (5 bases). V was shortened by 3 bases and J by 18 bases, with 18 bases between the two germline ends. The CDR3 is made up of 13 amino acids. Per germline, CDR1 LNHDA and CDR2 SQIVND (reference sequence). The CDR3 nucleotides are TGTGCCAGTAGTATGGAGCCGGGACTGCGCCCCCACTTT. Translated: CASSMEPGLRPHF.

The V gene is TRBV5-4, the J gene TRBJ2-2; 9 bases fit TRBD1. The CDR3 extends over 16 amino acids. Looked up from germline, CDR1 is SGHNT and CDR2 is YYREEE (reference sequence). The trim removed 0 bases at V and 6 bases at J, leaving 6 bases unmatched. CDR3 DNA: TGTGCCAGCAGCTTGGTTGGACAGGGGATCGCCGGGGAGCTGTTTTTT. Protein sequence: CASSLVGQGIAGELFF.

This chain connects TRBV5-5 to TRBJ2-7; TRBD1 agrees at 9 bases. CDR3 size: 15 residues. CDR1 is SGHKS and CDR2 is YYEKEE in the germline V gene (reference sequence). J gave up 7 bases and V 4 bases, and 12 bases lay outside the gene matches. DNA for the CDR3: TGTGCCAGCAGCCGGCCCCTGCGGGACAGGGAAGAGCAGTACTTC. This encodes CASSRPLRDREEQYF. The variable domain in full, completed from reference TRBV5-5 and TRBJ2-7, reads DAGVTQSPTHLIKTRGQQVTLRCSPISGHKSVSWYQQVLGQGPQFIFQYYEKEERGRGNFPDRFSARQFPNYSSELNVNALLLGDSALYLCASSRPLRDREEQYFGPGTRLTVT.

The chain uses TRBV28 and TRBJ2-3; D call uncertain. Germline V lookup: CDR1 MDHEN, CDR2 SYDVKM. V was shortened by 5 bases and J by 3 bases, with 9 bases between the two germline ends. The CDR3 contains 13 residues. CDR3 region: CASSPIGTDTQYF. CDR3 DNA sequence: TGTGCCAGCAGTCCCATAGGGACAGATACGCAGTATTTT.

This rearrangement joins TRBV11-2 to TRBJ2-2; D tentatively reads TRBD1 or TRBD2 (5 bases each). V was pared by 6 bases and J by 6 bases, with 20 bases between. CDR3 length: 16 amino acids. Germline CDR1 is SGHAT and CDR2 is FQNNGV. The DNA of the CDR3 is TGTGCCAGCAGACCCAGTGGGACGGTGGTGGCCGGGGAGCTGTTTTTT. Its translation: CASRPSGTVVAGELFF.

The rearrangement uses TRBV28 and TRBJ2-1, with 11 bases aligning to TRBD2. The CDR3 contains 17 residues. Germline V gives CDR1 MDHEN, CDR2 SYDVKM. V was clipped by 5 bases and J by 6 bases; unmatched bases: 12. Here the CDR3 DNA reads TGTGCCAGCAGTCCTAGTCGGGAACTAGCGGGAGCCAATGAGCAGTTCTTC. Translating it yields CASSPSRELAGANEQFF.

The chain is built from TRBV28 and TRBJ2-2; 9 nucleotides line up with TRBD1. Trimming took 8 bases from V and 2 from J; bases not matched to a gene: 12. Germline V gene sequence: CDR1 MDHEN, CDR2 SYDVKM. This CDR3 is 17 amino acids long. CDR3 DNA sequence: TGTGCCAGCGGGAGTTTGGGGACAGGGTCAAACACCGGGGAGCTGTTTTTT. Translating gives CASGSLGTGSNTGELFF.

This chain links TRBV19 with TRBJ2-7, with 7 positions matching TRBD1. J gave up 5 bases and V 8 bases, and 9 bases lay outside the gene matches. Germline loops: CDR1 LNHDA, CDR2 SQIVND (reference sequence). The CDR3 contains 13 residues. This chain's CDR3 is CASGGRGLDEQYF. CDR3 DNA: TGTGCCAGTGGAGGTAGGGGGCTAGACGAGCAGTACTTC. The whole variable domain, remainder taken from reference TRBV19 and TRBJ2-7, is DGGITQSPKYLFRKEGQNVTLSCEQNLNHDAMYWYRQDPGQGLRLIYYSQIVNDFQKGDIAEGYSVSREKKESFPLTVTSAQKNPTAFYLCASGGRGLDEQYFGPGTRLTVT.

The J gene is TRBJ2-5, the V gene TRBV9; 8 bases map to TRBD2. In germline, CDR1 is SGDLS, CDR2 YYNGEE. Losses at the gene ends were 4 bases for V and 3 bases for J; bases not matched to a gene: 17. The CDR3 has 18 residues. The CDR3 nucleotides read TGTGCCAGCAGCCCTTACAAAGGACTAGCCCCAAACGAAGAGACCCAGTACTTC. Amino acid sequence: CASSPYKGLAPNEETQYF.

The chain combines TRBV5-1 with TRBJ1-2; D call uncertain. Trimming cost V 0 bases and J 2 bases, with 5 bases left between them. CDR1 and CDR2 from the germline V gene are SGHRS and YFSETQ. The CDR3 runs to 13 residues. CDR3 DNA: TGCGCCAGCAGCTTGGAAGTAAACTATGGCTACACCTTC. It specifies CASSLEVNYGYTF.

This clone was seen a single time. The V call is TRBV11-2, the J call TRBJ1-2; D may be TRBD1 (5 bases). This CDR3 comprises 17 residues. Germline lookup yields CDR1 SGHAT and CDR2 FQNNGV. V gave up 3 bases and J gave up 2 bases, with 19 bases separating them. The CDR3 nucleotides are TGTGCCAGCAGCTTCGACGGGACTGGGGCGTGGAACTATGGCTACACCTTC. This gives the protein CASSFDGTGAWNYGYTF.

This sequence joins TRBV18 and TRBJ1-5, with D maybe TRBD1 (6 bases). The CDR3 is 16 residues long. Trimming cost V 6 bases and J 0 bases, with 15 bases left between them. Germline CDR1 and CDR2: KGHSH and LQKENI. In DNA, the CDR3 is TGTGCCAGCTCGGCGGGACACCCTTATAGCAATCAGCCCCAGCATTTT. Translation: CASSAGHPYSNQPQHF. The variable domain in full, completed from reference TRBV18 and TRBJ1-5, reads NAGVMQNPRHLVRRRGQEARLRCSPMKGHSHVYWYRQLPEEGLKFMVYLQKENIIDESGMPKERFSAEFPKEGPSILRIQQVVRGDSAAYFCASSAGHPYSNQPQHFGDGTRLSIL.

The chain recombines TRBV6-5 with TRBJ2-7; D is uncertain. In germline, CDR1 is MNHEY, CDR2 SVGAGI. The V end was cut by 0 bases, the J end by 7 bases, with 10 bases between. This CDR3 is built from 13 residues. DNA of the CDR3: TGTGCCAGCAGTTACTCGCCAGGATTTGAGCAGTACTTC. Its translation is CASSYSPGFEQYF.

The chain carries TRBV6-2 or TRBV6-3 and TRBJ1-5; no clear D. CDR3 length: 13 residues. Germline CDR1 is MNHEY and CDR2 is SVGEGT. V lost 5 bases, J lost 1 base, and 6 bases lay in between. The CDR3, as DNA: TGTGCCAGCAGTAAACTCAGCAATCAGCCCCAGCATTTT. It codes for CASSKLSNQPQHF.

The chain employs TRBV5-1 and TRBJ2-2; 7 bases match TRBD1. The CDR3 consists of 16 residues. Germline lookup yields CDR1 SGHRS and CDR2 YFSETQ. V lost 0 bases to trimming and J lost 0 bases; unmatched junction nucleotides: 2. The CDR3 nucleotides read TGCGCCAGCAGCTTGGGAGGGACAGCGAACACCGGGGAGCTGTTTTTT. Translated, it gives CASSLGGTANTGELFF.

This chain joins TRBV6-5 and TRBJ2-7; D possibly uses TRBD1 or TRBD2 (5 bases each). The CDR3 consists of 15 residues. Deletions cut 4 bases from V and 1 base from J, with 14 bases between. Germline V gene lookup returns CDR1 MNHEY and CDR2 SVGAGI. The CDR3: CASSSQGGGSYEQYV. The CDR3 DNA follows: TGTGCCAGCAGTTCCCAAGGTGGGGGATCCTACGAGCAGTACGTC.

The chain recombines TRBV2 with TRBJ2-1; 7 bases align to TRBD2. J lost 4 bases, V lost 8 bases, and 5 bases had no gene match. The CDR3 runs to 13 residues. The germline V gene encodes CDR1 SNHLY and CDR2 FYNNEI. CDR3 bases: TGTGCCAGCGGGAGGGATGAATACAATGAGCAGTTCTTC. Translated: CASGRDEYNEQFF.

The chain links TRBV6-1 to TRBJ2-5; tentatively, D is TRBD2 (6 bases). The CDR3 is 13 amino acids. V lost 3 bases and J lost 5, with 10 bases in between. CDR1 and CDR2 (germline): MNHNS, SASEGT. In DNA form, the CDR3 reads TGTGCCAGCAGTGATAGGAGGGTGGAGACCCAGTACTTC. Translated, it gives CASSDRRVETQYF.

The V gene is TRBV6-6, the J gene TRBJ2-7, with TRBD2 matching over 16 bases. V lost 2 bases to trimming and J lost 5 bases; unmatched junction nucleotides: 3. Germline V gives CDR1 MNHNY, CDR2 SVGAGI (reference sequence). CDR3 size: 16 residues. CDR3 loop: CASSYGGTSGRDEQYF. CDR3 bases: TGTGCCAGCAGTTACGGAGGGACTAGCGGGAGGGACGAGCAGTACTTC.

The V gene is TRBV2, the J gene TRBJ2-3; 9 nucleotides match TRBD2. Germline V CDR1 and CDR2: SNHLY, FYNNEI. The CDR3 has 14 residues. V was pared by 6 bases and J by 6 bases, with 7 bases of the junction left unmatched. The CDR3 DNA is TGTGCCAGCAGCACACACACTAGCGGGGATACGCAGTATTTT. As protein: CASSTHTSGDTQYF.

This clone was counted a few times. The V gene is TRBV2, the J gene TRBJ1-5; D perhaps matches TRBD1 (6 bases). The germline V and J ends were trimmed by 6 bases and 6 bases, with 12 bases remaining between them. Germline V gene lookup returns CDR1 SNHLY and CDR2 FYNNEI. The CDR3 has 13 residues. CDR3 amino acids: CASSYRVAQPQHF. The DNA for the CDR3 is TGTGCCAGCAGCTACAGGGTGGCTCAGCCCCAGCATTTT.

The rearrangement links TRBV6-4 to TRBJ1-4; unclear D gene. The CDR3 loop spans 14 amino acids. Germline V gene sequence: CDR1 MRHNA, CDR2 SNTAGT. Trimming took off 5 bases at V and 7 bases at J, with 14 bases between the two ends. CDR3 coding DNA: TGTGCCAGCAGTCGTAGCGGGGTTGGTGAAAAACTGTTTTTT. This translates into CASSRSGVGEKLFF.

This chain connects TRBV25-1 to TRBJ2-3, with D possibly being TRBD1 or TRBD2 (5 bases each). The ends were cut back, 4 bases at V and 7 bases at J, with 18 bases in the middle. The CDR3 loop spans 15 amino acids. Germline loops: CDR1 MGHDK, CDR2 SYGVNS. CDR3 amino acids: CASSGRTRGANTQYF. The DNA of the CDR3 is TGTGCCAGCAGTGGGAGGACGAGGGGTGCCAATACGCAGTATTTT.

The chain joins TRBV9 to TRBJ1-1; D unclear. V lost 2 bases and J lost 2, with 7 bases in between. This CDR3 is 13 amino acids long. Per the germline V gene, CDR1 is SGDLS and CDR2 is YYNGEE. The CDR3 loop is CASSVAGNTEAFF. CDR3 sequence (DNA): TGTGCCAGCAGCGTCGCAGGTAACACTGAAGCTTTCTTT.

The chain has TRBV12-3 or TRBV12-4 and TRBJ1-3, with no clear D. This CDR3 has 12 residues. The V end lost 6 bases, the J end lost 5 bases, and 8 bases lay between the germline ends. The CDR3 sequence is CASSPDRNTIYF. The CDR3 DNA sequence: TGTGCCAGCAGCCCTGACAGAAACACCATATATTTT.

The chain joins TRBV24-1 to TRBJ1-2; the D gene is possibly TRBD1 (5 bases). The germline V gene encodes CDR1 KGHDR and CDR2 SFDVKD. This CDR3 has 13 residues. V shed 3 bases and J shed 5 bases, with 9 bases lying between them. CDR3 sequence reads: CATSDQGSYGYTF. For the CDR3, the DNA is TGTGCCACCAGTGATCAGGGATCGTATGGCTACACCTTC.